This T cell receptor beta chain emerged from a study of cytomegalovirus exposure and HLA in healthy donors. Study results and limitations: V- and J-gene trimming in TCR beta was tied to a missense DCLRE1C variant by an analysis performed later.

Researchers ran the PCR with 60 Vbeta and 13 Jbeta primers. Sequencing was performed with immunoSEQ multiplex PCR; in TCRdb, only in-frame clones are kept and a portion is missing. The sample has 100,000 to 150,000 clones; roughly 79% are singletons. The CDR3 extends over 14 amino acids. Germline V CDR1 and CDR2: GTSNPN, SVGIG (reference sequence). This clone was seen a few times. Its specificity is unknown. Each donor was healthy, and each was a bone marrow donor. This chain uses TRBV30 with TRBJ2-5; TRBD2 matches 10 bases. The end of the DNA is better explained by TRBJ2-7, so the J call may be wrong. The material sequenced was PBMCs. This clonotype was obtained from a woman in her 50s in good health and CMV-seronegative. CDR3 coding DNA: TGTGCCTGGAGTGGGACTAGCGGTTACTACGAGCAGTACTTC. The encoded protein is CAWSGTSGYYEQYF.